This is a list of T cell receptor beta chains from one sample in a study of T cell responses to AZD1222 COVID-19 vaccine. Measured with immunoSEQ multiplex PCR; TCRdb has only the in-frame clones, and not every one. The sample has 78,000 or so clones; approximately 90% are singletons. The source was peripheral blood, collected on day 0 of AZD1222 vaccination. These receptors all stem from an adult in good health. Both conserved end residues are part of each CDR3. A D gene is named only where the DNA matches it firmly. Clone size is given for some rows only: seen once, a few or many times, or a class if the clone is expanded.

d_call	v_call	clone_size	j_call	cdr3_aa	cdr3_nt
TRBD1	TRBV6-5	NA	TRBJ2-3	CASSYNRGADTQYF	TGTGCCAGCAGTTACAACAGGGGAGCGGATACGCAGTATTTT
NA	TRBV12-3/TRBV12-4	once	TRBJ1-5	CASSPGEGPQHF	TGTGCCAGCAGTCCGGGGGAGGGGCCCCAGCATTTT
NA	TRBV28	NA	TRBJ1-1	CASSYARVFAEAFF	TGTGCCAGCAGTTATGCCAGGGTGTTCGCTGAAGCTTTCTTT
TRBD2	TRBV7-9	NA	TRBJ2-1	CASSSGTSGGNNEQFF	TGTGCCAGCAGCTCGGGGACTAGCGGGGGCAACAATGAGCAGTTCTTC
TRBD1	TRBV27	NA	TRBJ1-6	CASRPGTGESPLHF	TGTGCCAGCAGGCCCGGGACAGGGGAATCACCCCTCCACTTT
TRBD2	TRBV3-1/TRBV3-2	NA	TRBJ2-2	CASTYIAGEAGELFF	TGTGCCAGCACTTACATAGCGGGAGAAGCCGGGGAGCTGTTTTTT
TRBD1	TRBV7-2	NA	TRBJ1-2	CASSLARAGQGASGYTF	TGTGCCAGCAGCTTAGCGCGGGCGGGACAGGGGGCTAGTGGCTACACCTTC
NA	TRBV2	NA	TRBJ2-1	CASSVVPSYNEQFF	TGTGCCAGCAGTGTGGTGCCCTCCTACAATGAGCAGTTCTTC
NA	TRBV5-6	NA	TRBJ1-1	CASSLGGVGEAFF	TGTGCCAGCAGCTTGGGTGGGGTTGGCGAAGCTTTCTTT
NA	TRBV27	NA	TRBJ2-7	CASISLRAGGHEQYF	TGTGCCAGCATCAGTTTGAGGGCCGGGGGTCACGAGCAGTACTTC
NA	TRBV12-3/TRBV12-4	NA	TRBJ2-7	CASSLYTSYEQYF	TGTGCCAGCAGTTTATACACCTCCTACGAGCAGTACTTC
NA	TRBV24-1	few	TRBJ1-5	CATQGSNQPQHF	TGTGCCACTCAGGGAAGCAATCAGCCCCAGCATTTT
NA	TRBV5-6	NA	TRBJ2-5	CASSLQGVRQETQYF	TGTGCCAGCAGCTTGCAGGGCGTCAGGCAAGAGACCCAGTACTTC
NA	TRBV6-5	NA	TRBJ2-5	CASGRGTQYF	TGTGCCAGCGGCAGGGGGACCCAGTACTTC
NA	TRBV6-2/TRBV6-3	NA	TRBJ1-2	CASSYGGGRSYGYTF	TGTGCCAGCAGTTACGGCGGGGGGCGAAGCTATGGCTACACCTTC
NA	TRBV28	NA	TRBJ2-7	CASSFIGDYEQYF	TGTGCCAGCAGTTTTATTGGGGACTACGAGCAGTACTTC
NA	TRBV10-3	NA	TRBJ2-2	CALGTANTGELFF	TGTGCCTTGGGGACTGCGAACACCGGGGAGCTGTTTTTT
TRBD1	TRBV5-6	NA	TRBJ2-5	CASSFTPGQQETQYF	TGTGCCAGCAGCTTTACCCCGGGACAGCAAGAGACCCAGTACTTC
NA	TRBV13	NA	TRBJ2-2	CASSLLQASNTGELFF	TGTGCCAGCAGCTTACTCCAGGCCTCTAACACCGGGGAGCTGTTTTTT
NA	TRBV4-2	NA	TRBJ1-1	CASSQDRQGNTEAFF	TGTGCCAGCAGCCAAGATAGGCAGGGGAACACTGAAGCTTTCTTT
NA	TRBV19	NA	TRBJ2-7	CASSRAFRTGAYEQYF	TGTGCCAGTAGTAGGGCGTTTAGGACCGGGGCCTACGAGCAGTACTTC
TRBD1	TRBV4-3	NA	TRBJ1-4	CASSHQQGAEIATTEKLFF	TGCGCCAGCAGCCATCAACAGGGGGCAGAGATCGCAACTACTGAAAAACTGTTTTTT
NA	TRBV3-1/TRBV3-2	NA	TRBJ1-2	CASSQDRGYTF	TGTGCCAGCAGCCAGGATCGGGGCTACACCTTC
NA	TRBV28	NA	TRBJ1-6	CASSLGAHRSSYNSPLHF	TGTGCCAGCAGTTTAGGGGCACACCGGAGCTCCTATAATTCACCCCTCCACTTT
TRBD2	TRBV28	NA	TRBJ2-4	CASRSTSGGRKNIQYF	TGTGCCAGCAGATCCACTAGCGGGGGGAGAAAAAACATTCAGTACTTC
NA	TRBV24-1	NA	TRBJ2-3	CATSDLAREGADTQYF	TGTGCCACCAGTGATTTAGCCAGGGAGGGGGCAGATACGCAGTATTTT
NA	TRBV18	few	TRBJ1-6	CASSPGGLHNSPLHF	TGTGCCAGCTCACCAGGGGGACTCCATAATTCACCCCTCCACTTT
NA	TRBV7-3	NA	TRBJ2-1	CASSLGGGANNEQFF	TGTGCCAGCAGCTTAGGGGGCGGGGCCAACAATGAGCAGTTCTTC
NA	TRBV7-8	NA	TRBJ1-1	CASSPRGVLNTEAFF	TGTGCCAGCAGCCCCCGAGGGGTCCTGAACACTGAAGCTTTCTTT
NA	TRBV5-4	NA	TRBJ2-5	CASSLMAGSGETQYF	TGTGCCAGCAGCTTGATGGCAGGGTCAGGTGAGACCCAGTACTTC
NA	TRBV18	once	TRBJ2-7	CASSPGIGQDQGYSYEQYF	TGTGCCAGCTCACCAGGGATTGGGCAGGACCAGGGTTACTCCTACGAGCAGTACTTC
NA	TRBV5-5	NA	TRBJ1-2	CASSLGGVQGYTF	TGTGCCAGCAGCTTAGGAGGGGTGCAGGGCTACACCTTC
TRBD1	TRBV5-1	once	TRBJ1-2	CASSFVGQGTNYGYTF	TGCGCCAGCAGCTTTGTGGGACAGGGAACTAACTATGGCTACACCTTC
TRBD1	TRBV9	once	TRBJ1-6	CASSPTGTASSPLHF	TGTGCCAGCAGCCCAACCGGGACAGCCTCTTCACCCCTCCACTTT
NA	TRBV2	NA	TRBJ2-7	CASSGPDYEQYF	TGTGCCAGCAGTGGACCGGACTACGAGCAGTACTTC
NA	TRBV4-1	medium-sized	TRBJ2-3	CASSQETGLPTQYF	TGCGCCAGCAGCCAAGAAACGGGGTTACCTACGCAGTATTTT
TRBD2	TRBV7-9	NA	TRBJ2-3	CASSLMASGSQDTQYF	TGTGCCAGCAGCTTAATGGCTAGCGGGAGTCAGGATACGCAGTATTTT
NA	TRBV15	NA	TRBJ2-7	CATRPGSGYEQYF	TGTGCCACCCGGCCAGGGTCTGGTTACGAGCAGTACTTC